Listed below are T cell receptor beta chains from one sample, sequenced in a study of low-dose radiotherapy and immunotherapy resistance in tumors. TCRdb reprocessed the reads with MiXCR, giving one entry per CDR3 protein. The table records some 82,000 distinct CDR3 sequences, under 20% of them present only once. This specimen was PBMCs, taken before treatment. Receptor source: a male donor with prostate cancer. Each CDR3 is given with its conserved first and last residue. Fields, in order: clone size, J gene, V gene, D gene, CDR3 protein, CDR3 DNA. A D gene is named only where the DNA matches it firmly. A clone size is listed for some rows: how often the clone was seen (once, few, many), or a class if it is expanded.

abundance: few
j_gene: TRBJ2-7
v_gene: TRBV5-1
d_gene: TRBD1
CDR3aa: CASRSSDRALYEQYF
CDR3nt: TGCGCCAGCAGATCCAGCGACAGGGCGTTATACGAGCAGTACTTC

abundance: many
j_gene: TRBJ2-1
v_gene: TRBV6-5
d_gene: TRBD1
CDR3aa: CASSVDRARYNEQFF
CDR3nt: TGTGCCAGCAGTGTGGACAGGGCTAGGTACAATGAGCAGTTCTTC

abundance: many
j_gene: TRBJ1-5
v_gene: TRBV2
d_gene: NA
CDR3aa: CASSVTRNNQPQHF
CDR3nt: TGTGCCAGCAGTGTAACCAGGAACAATCAGCCCCAGCATTTT

abundance: many
j_gene: TRBJ1-4
v_gene: TRBV12-3/TRBV12-4
d_gene: NA
CDR3aa: CASSSLGGRLFF
CDR3nt: TGTGCCAGCAGTTCCCTCGGGGGGAGACTGTTTTTT

abundance: NA
j_gene: TRBJ2-1
v_gene: TRBV9
d_gene: TRBD2
CDR3aa: CASSVYSGGANEQFF
CDR3nt: TGTGCCAGCAGCGTATATAGCGGGGGGGCAAATGAGCAGTTCTTC

abundance: many
j_gene: TRBJ2-1
v_gene: TRBV29-1
d_gene: TRBD2
CDR3aa: CSVEGGLAGRGNEQFF
CDR3nt: TGCAGCGTTGAAGGAGGACTAGCGGGCAGAGGGAATGAGCAGTTCTTC

abundance: many
j_gene: TRBJ1-2
v_gene: TRBV30
d_gene: TRBD1
CDR3aa: CAWTVGQGRWGYTF
CDR3nt: TGTGCCTGGACAGTGGGACAGGGCCGCTGGGGCTACACCTTC

abundance: NA
j_gene: TRBJ2-5
v_gene: TRBV20-1
d_gene: NA
CDR3aa: CSVPPRASQETQYF
CDR3nt: TGCAGTGTCCCCCCCCGGGCCAGTCAAGAGACCCAGTACTTC

abundance: NA
j_gene: TRBJ2-7
v_gene: TRBV7-3
d_gene: NA
CDR3aa: CASGQGGYEQYF
CDR3nt: TGTGCCAGCGGCCAGGGGGGCTACGAGCAGTACTTC

abundance: many
j_gene: TRBJ2-5
v_gene: TRBV7-3
d_gene: NA
CDR3aa: CASSFGPGETQYF
CDR3nt: TGTGCCAGCAGCTTCGGCCCCGGAGAGACCCAGTACTTC

abundance: many
j_gene: TRBJ2-7
v_gene: TRBV6-5
d_gene: NA
CDR3aa: CASSLGRGPYEQYF
CDR3nt: TGTGCCAGCAGTTTAGGCAGGGGCCCCTACGAGCAGTACTTC

abundance: many
j_gene: TRBJ2-2
v_gene: TRBV20-1
d_gene: NA
CDR3aa: CSARLPGAGELFF
CDR3nt: TGCAGTGCTAGATTACCGGGGGCCGGGGAGCTGTTTTTT

abundance: few
j_gene: TRBJ1-4
v_gene: TRBV30
d_gene: NA
CDR3aa: CAWSADSRFGKLFF
CDR3nt: TGTGCCTGGAGCGCTGACAGTAGGTTCGGAAAACTGTTTTTT

abundance: few
j_gene: TRBJ1-5
v_gene: TRBV28
d_gene: TRBD1
CDR3aa: CASGRDRIEPQHF
CDR3nt: TGTGCCAGCGGCCGGGACAGGATAGAGCCCCAGCATTTT

abundance: many
j_gene: TRBJ2-3
v_gene: TRBV3-1
d_gene: TRBD2
CDR3aa: CASSQGGVGGSVKDTQYF
CDR3nt: TGTGCCAGCAGCCAAGGTGGTGTGGGCGGGAGTGTGAAAGATACGCAGTATTTT

abundance: many
j_gene: TRBJ1-2
v_gene: TRBV4-1
d_gene: TRBD1
CDR3aa: CASSQGASGQGKGYTF
CDR3nt: TGCGCCAGCAGCCAAGGGGCCTCAGGACAGGGGAAGGGCTACACCTTC

abundance: many
j_gene: TRBJ2-1
v_gene: TRBV27
d_gene: TRBD2
CDR3aa: CASSLGLAFYNEQFF
CDR3nt: TGTGCCAGCAGTTTGGGACTAGCTTTCTACAATGAGCAGTTCTTC

abundance: many
j_gene: TRBJ1-6
v_gene: TRBV30
d_gene: NA
CDR3aa: CAWSMSGYSPLHF
CDR3nt: TGTGCCTGGAGTATGTCAGGGTATTCACCCCTCCACTTT

abundance: NA
j_gene: TRBJ1-1
v_gene: TRBV10-2
d_gene: NA
CDR3aa: CASSETLRGGYTEAFF
CDR3nt: TGCGCCAGCAGTGAGACCCTAAGGGGAGGGTACACTGAAGCTTTCTTT

abundance: many
j_gene: TRBJ2-3
v_gene: TRBV7-3
d_gene: NA
CDR3aa: CASTLSGASTDTQYF
CDR3nt: TGTGCCAGCACCTTATCGGGAGCTAGCACAGATACGCAGTATTTT

abundance: NA
j_gene: TRBJ2-7
v_gene: TRBV18
d_gene: TRBD1
CDR3aa: CASSSRTGGRSYEQYF
CDR3nt: TGTGCCAGCTCATCACGGACAGGGGGTAGATCCTACGAGCAGTACTTC

abundance: NA
j_gene: TRBJ2-2
v_gene: TRBV5-1
d_gene: NA
CDR3aa: CASHRDDTGELFF
CDR3nt: TGCGCCAGCCACAGGGACGACACCGGGGAGCTGTTTTTT

abundance: many
j_gene: TRBJ2-1
v_gene: TRBV9
d_gene: TRBD1
CDR3aa: CASSGGQAYNEQFF
CDR3nt: TGTGCCAGCAGCGGGGGACAGGCCTACAATGAGCAGTTCTTC

abundance: many
j_gene: TRBJ2-7
v_gene: TRBV6-6
d_gene: NA
CDR3aa: CASSLPRAYEQYF
CDR3nt: TGTGCCAGCAGTCTACCTAGGGCCTACGAGCAGTACTTC

abundance: NA
j_gene: TRBJ1-1
v_gene: TRBV7-3
d_gene: NA
CDR3aa: CASSFLAEAFF
CDR3nt: TGTGCCAGCAGCTTTCTGGCTGAAGCTTTCTTT

abundance: many
j_gene: TRBJ2-3
v_gene: TRBV5-1
d_gene: TRBD1
CDR3aa: CASSGRDRNTDTQYF
CDR3nt: TGCGCCAGCAGCGGCAGGGACAGAAACACAGATACGCAGTATTTT

abundance: NA
j_gene: TRBJ2-2
v_gene: TRBV5-1
d_gene: NA
CDR3aa: CASSPPLGPSNTGELFF
CDR3nt: TGCGCCAGCAGCCCCCCGTTAGGGCCTTCGAACACCGGGGAGCTGTTTTTT

abundance: many
j_gene: TRBJ1-5
v_gene: TRBV19
d_gene: NA
CDR3aa: CASSIEEGNQPQHF
CDR3nt: TGTGCCAGTAGTATAGAAGAGGGGAATCAGCCCCAGCATTTT

abundance: many
j_gene: TRBJ2-7
v_gene: TRBV7-2
d_gene: TRBD2
CDR3aa: CASSLAGLAGHEQYF
CDR3nt: TGTGCCAGCAGCTTAGCGGGACTAGCGGGGCATGAGCAGTACTTC

abundance: many
j_gene: TRBJ2-5
v_gene: TRBV6-6
d_gene: NA
CDR3aa: CASSLRAEQETQYF
CDR3nt: TGTGCCAGCAGCCTCCGAGCGGAACAAGAGACCCAGTACTTC

abundance: many
j_gene: TRBJ2-5
v_gene: TRBV9
d_gene: NA
CDR3aa: CASSLHQRDGETQYF
CDR3nt: TGTGCCAGCAGCCTCCACCAGAGGGATGGGGAGACCCAGTACTTC

abundance: many
j_gene: TRBJ1-2
v_gene: TRBV20-1
d_gene: TRBD1
CDR3aa: CSAPDRSGYGYTF
CDR3nt: TGCAGTGCACCGGACAGGTCGGGCTATGGCTACACCTTC

abundance: once
j_gene: TRBJ2-7
v_gene: TRBV19
d_gene: NA
CDR3aa: CASSRLYSYEQYF
CDR3nt: TGTGCCAGTAGTAGGCTCTATTCCTACGAGCAGTACTTC

abundance: many
j_gene: TRBJ2-1
v_gene: TRBV2
d_gene: TRBD2
CDR3aa: CASSDRLAGENEQFF
CDR3nt: TGTGCCAGCAGTGATAGACTAGCGGGAGAAAATGAGCAGTTCTTC

abundance: NA
j_gene: TRBJ1-5
v_gene: TRBV5-6
d_gene: NA
CDR3aa: CASSPRGAQPQHF
CDR3nt: TGTGCCAGCAGCCCGAGGGGGGCCCAGCCCCAGCATTTT

abundance: many
j_gene: TRBJ2-7
v_gene: TRBV19
d_gene: NA
CDR3aa: CASSIVWGGISYEQYF
CDR3nt: TGTGCCAGTAGTATAGTTTGGGGAGGAATCTCCTACGAGCAGTACTTC

abundance: many
j_gene: TRBJ2-1
v_gene: TRBV12-3/TRBV12-4
d_gene: NA
CDR3aa: CASTIGALAVYNEQFF
CDR3nt: TGTGCCAGCACCATAGGGGCCCTAGCAGTCTACAATGAGCAGTTCTTC

abundance: many
j_gene: TRBJ2-7
v_gene: TRBV20-1
d_gene: TRBD1
CDR3aa: CSAEDRVASYEQYF
CDR3nt: TGCAGTGCAGAGGACAGGGTTGCCTCCTACGAGCAGTACTTC

abundance: NA
j_gene: TRBJ1-1
v_gene: TRBV5-1
d_gene: TRBD1
CDR3aa: CASSTGQGALTEAFF
CDR3nt: TGCGCCAGCAGCACTGGACAGGGGGCACTCACTGAAGCTTTCTTT

abundance: many
j_gene: TRBJ2-1
v_gene: TRBV7-9
d_gene: TRBD2
CDR3aa: CASSLARTSGKWGEQFF
CDR3nt: TGTGCCAGCAGCTTAGCGAGGACTAGCGGGAAGTGGGGTGAGCAGTTCTTC

abundance: many
j_gene: TRBJ1-5
v_gene: TRBV7-9
d_gene: NA
CDR3aa: CASSWGSSPQHF
CDR3nt: TGTGCCAGCAGCTGGGGAAGTTCGCCCCAGCATTTT

abundance: many
j_gene: TRBJ2-2
v_gene: TRBV5-1
d_gene: TRBD1
CDR3aa: CASSFIGTGFNTGELFF
CDR3nt: TGTGCCAGCAGCTTCATCGGGACAGGGTTTAACACCGGGGAGCTGTTTTTT

abundance: many
j_gene: TRBJ2-1
v_gene: TRBV6-6
d_gene: NA
CDR3aa: CASSYRSRYNEQFF
CDR3nt: TGTGCCAGCAGTTACCGGTCCAGATACAATGAGCAGTTCTTC

abundance: many
j_gene: TRBJ1-5
v_gene: TRBV12-3/TRBV12-4
d_gene: NA
CDR3aa: CASGGQGNQPQHF
CDR3nt: TGTGCCAGCGGCGGACAAGGCAATCAGCCCCAGCATTTT

abundance: many
j_gene: TRBJ2-5
v_gene: TRBV2
d_gene: TRBD1
CDR3aa: CASSGTGRETQYF
CDR3nt: TGTGCCAGCAGTGGGACAGGGAGGGAGACCCAGTACTTC

abundance: few
j_gene: TRBJ1-4
v_gene: TRBV6-1
d_gene: NA
CDR3aa: CASSEAKSSYATNEKLFF
CDR3nt: TGTGCCAGCAGTGAAGCGAAGAGTAGTTATGCAACTAATGAAAAACTGTTTTTT

abundance: few
j_gene: TRBJ2-5
v_gene: TRBV20-1
d_gene: TRBD2
CDR3aa: CSASTSGSVGETQYF
CDR3nt: TGCAGTGCTTCGACTAGCGGCTCCGTGGGAGAGACCCAGTACTTC

abundance: many
j_gene: TRBJ2-1
v_gene: TRBV11-2
d_gene: NA
CDR3aa: CASSLDGFYNEQFF
CDR3nt: TGTGCCAGCAGCTTAGATGGGTTCTACAATGAGCAGTTCTTC

abundance: many
j_gene: TRBJ2-2
v_gene: TRBV19
d_gene: TRBD2
CDR3aa: CASNPSGRAVTGELFF
CDR3nt: TGTGCCAGTAACCCTAGCGGGAGGGCGGTCACCGGGGAGCTGTTTTTT

abundance: many
j_gene: TRBJ2-5
v_gene: TRBV30
d_gene: NA
CDR3aa: CAWEGQAQETQYF
CDR3nt: TGTGCCTGGGAAGGGCAGGCGCAAGAGACCCAGTACTTC

abundance: many
j_gene: TRBJ1-2
v_gene: TRBV4-1
d_gene: TRBD1
CDR3aa: CASSQDTGTAVYGYTF
CDR3nt: TGCGCCAGCAGCCAAGACACAGGGACAGCCGTTTATGGCTACACCTTC

abundance: few
j_gene: TRBJ1-4
v_gene: TRBV5-1
d_gene: NA
CDR3aa: CASSEGMVEKLFF
CDR3nt: TGCGCCAGCAGCGAAGGGATGGTGGAAAAACTGTTTTTT

abundance: many
j_gene: TRBJ2-7
v_gene: TRBV30
d_gene: TRBD2
CDR3aa: CAWRAGGLYEQYF
CDR3nt: TGTGCCTGGAGAGCGGGAGGGCTGTACGAGCAGTACTTC

abundance: many
j_gene: TRBJ1-2
v_gene: TRBV29-1
d_gene: NA
CDR3aa: CSVVQVADGGYTF
CDR3nt: TGCAGCGTTGTACAAGTGGCCGATGGGGGCTACACCTTC

abundance: many
j_gene: TRBJ1-2
v_gene: TRBV7-9
d_gene: NA
CDR3aa: CASSLMGGYGYTF
CDR3nt: TGTGCCAGCAGCTTAATGGGGGGCTATGGCTACACCTTC

abundance: many
j_gene: TRBJ1-1
v_gene: TRBV3-1
d_gene: NA
CDR3aa: CASSRGPRNTEAFF
CDR3nt: TGTGCCAGCAGTAGGGGACCGAGGAACACTGAAGCTTTCTTT

abundance: NA
j_gene: TRBJ2-1
v_gene: TRBV6-2/TRBV6-3
d_gene: TRBD2
CDR3aa: CASSPRTSGPYNEQFF
CDR3nt: TGTGCCAGCAGTCCCAGGACTAGCGGTCCCTACAATGAGCAGTTCTTC

abundance: many
j_gene: TRBJ2-7
v_gene: TRBV10-1
d_gene: NA
CDR3aa: CASPGRTYYEQYF
CDR3nt: TGCGCCAGCCCGGGGCGGACGTACTACGAGCAGTACTTC

abundance: many
j_gene: TRBJ2-5
v_gene: TRBV5-1
d_gene: NA
CDR3aa: CASSFLTGQETQYF
CDR3nt: TGCGCCAGCAGCTTCCTGACAGGCCAAGAGACCCAGTACTTC

abundance: NA
j_gene: TRBJ2-7
v_gene: TRBV18
d_gene: NA
CDR3aa: CASSPLGRATTYEQYF
CDR3nt: TGTGCCAGCTCACCGCTGGGCAGGGCGACTACCTACGAGCAGTACTTC